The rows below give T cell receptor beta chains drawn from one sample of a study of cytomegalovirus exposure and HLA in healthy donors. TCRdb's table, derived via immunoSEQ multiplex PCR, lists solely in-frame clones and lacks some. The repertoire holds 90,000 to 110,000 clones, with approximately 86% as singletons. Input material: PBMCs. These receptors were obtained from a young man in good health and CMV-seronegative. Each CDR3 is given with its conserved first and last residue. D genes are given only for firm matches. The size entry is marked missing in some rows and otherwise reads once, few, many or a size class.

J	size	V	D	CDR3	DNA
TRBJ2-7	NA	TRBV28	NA	CASSDGGQPYEQYF	TGTGCCAGCAGTGACGGGGGGCAACCCTACGAGCAGTACTTC
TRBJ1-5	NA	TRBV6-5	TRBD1	CASSLTGGGNQPQHF	TGTGCCAGCAGTCTCACAGGGGGCGGCAATCAGCCCCAGCATTTT
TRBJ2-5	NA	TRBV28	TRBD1	CASSRDRVGAETQYF	TGTGCCAGCAGCCGTGACAGGGTTGGGGCGGAGACCCAGTACTTC
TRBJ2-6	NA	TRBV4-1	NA	CASSLQTGSAGANVLTF	TGCGCCAGCAGTCTCCAAACAGGCTCTGCTGGGGCCAACGTCCTGACTTTC
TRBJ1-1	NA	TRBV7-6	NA	CASSLGTMNTEAFF	TGTGCCAGCAGCTTAGGGACAATGAACACTGAAGCTTTCTTT
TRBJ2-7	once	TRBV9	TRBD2	CASSRTSGEYEQYF	TGTGCCAGCAGCCGGACTAGCGGGGAGTACGAGCAGTACTTC
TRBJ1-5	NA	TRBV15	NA	CATSRDRARSSNQPQHF	TGTGCCACCAGCAGAGACAGGGCCAGGTCTAGCAATCAGCCCCAGCATTTT
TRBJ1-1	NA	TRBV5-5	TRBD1	CASSFPFRGLTEAFF	TGTGCCAGCAGCTTTCCGTTCAGGGGGCTTACTGAAGCTTTCTTT
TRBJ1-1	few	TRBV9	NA	CASSVGAGPEAFF	TGTGCCAGCAGCGTAGGGGCTGGGCCTGAAGCTTTCTTT
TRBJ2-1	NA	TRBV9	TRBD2	CATTSGRDHNEQFF	TGTGCCACGACGAGCGGGAGGGACCACAATGAGCAGTTCTTC
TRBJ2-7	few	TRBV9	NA	CASSVKSGPSYEQYF	TGTGCCAGCAGCGTAAAAAGCGGGCCGTCCTACGAGCAGTACTTC
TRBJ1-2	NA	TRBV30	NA	CAWSVSSVQFYGYTF	TGTGCCTGGAGTGTTTCGTCGGTCCAATTCTATGGCTACACCTTC
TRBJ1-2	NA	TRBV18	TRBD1	CASSPQGANYGYTF	TGTGCCAGCTCACCGCAGGGGGCCAACTATGGCTACACCTTC
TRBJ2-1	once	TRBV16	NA	CASSQSGQGTAPNEQFF	TGTGCCAGCAGCCAATCTGGGCAGGGGACGGCCCCCAATGAGCAGTTCTTC
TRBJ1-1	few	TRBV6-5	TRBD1	CASSYSRQGQTEAFF	TGTGCCAGCAGTTACTCGAGACAGGGTCAAACTGAAGCTTTCTTT
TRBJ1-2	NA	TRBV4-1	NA	CASSVGEGYGYTF	TGCGCCAGCAGCGTAGGGGAGGGCTATGGCTACACCTTC
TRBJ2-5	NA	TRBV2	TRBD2	CASSQGREGQGETQYF	TGTGCCAGCAGTCAGGGTCGGGAGGGCCAAGGAGAGACCCAGTACTTC
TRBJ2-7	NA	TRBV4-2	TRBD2	CASSQGAGAGVSYEQYF	TGTGCCAGCAGCCAAGGGGCCGGGGCGGGAGTGTCCTACGAGCAGTACTTC
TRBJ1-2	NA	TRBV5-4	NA	CASSLGTRASNYGYTF	TGTGCCAGCAGCTTGGGGACAAGGGCTTCTAACTATGGCTACACCTTC
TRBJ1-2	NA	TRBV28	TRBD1	CASSLGTEYGYTF	TGTGCCAGCAGTTTAGGGACAGAGTATGGCTACACCTTC
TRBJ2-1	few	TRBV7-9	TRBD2	CASSLLAGGLNEQFF	TGTGCCAGCAGCTTATTAGCGGGAGGACTCAATGAGCAGTTCTTC
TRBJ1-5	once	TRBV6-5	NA	CASSLNQPQHF	TGTGCCAGCAGTCTAAATCAGCCCCAGCATTTT
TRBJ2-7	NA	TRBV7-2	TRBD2	CASSLGVVQSGRALPF	TGTGCCAGCAGCTTAGGAGTGGTGCAGAGCGGGAGGGCCCTGCCCTTC
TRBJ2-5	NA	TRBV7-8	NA	CASSLEKGEPRETQYF	TGTGCCAGCAGCTTAGAAAAGGGAGAACCGCGGGAGACCCAGTACTTC
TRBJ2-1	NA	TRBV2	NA	CASVGGAIFEQFF	TGTGCCAGCGTGGGGGGGGCGATTTTTGAGCAGTTCTTC
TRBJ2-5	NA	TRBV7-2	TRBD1	CASSPRQGAVETQYF	TGTGCCAGCAGCCCGAGACAGGGGGCAGTGGAGACCCAGTACTTC
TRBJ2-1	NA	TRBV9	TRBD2	CASSLGLAGYNEQFF	TGTGCCAGCAGCTTGGGACTAGCGGGTTACAATGAGCAGTTCTTC
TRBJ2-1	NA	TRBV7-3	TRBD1	CASSLKSGQGYNEQFF	TGTGCCAGCAGCTTAAAATCAGGACAGGGATACAATGAGCAGTTCTTC
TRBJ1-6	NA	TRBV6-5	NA	CASNWGSRDSPLHF	TGTGCCAGCAATTGGGGCAGTCGGGATTCACCCCTCCACTTT
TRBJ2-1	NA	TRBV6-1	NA	CASSSPAGNEQFF	TGTGCCAGCAGCTCCCCCGCCGGCAATGAGCAGTTCTTC
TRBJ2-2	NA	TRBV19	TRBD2	CAIGGVAGGPTELFF	TGTGCCATAGGGGGGGTAGCGGGAGGGCCGACGGAGCTGTTTTTT
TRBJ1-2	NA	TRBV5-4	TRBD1	CASTDLQGIYGYTF	TGTGCCAGCACCGACTTACAGGGGATCTATGGCTACACCTTC
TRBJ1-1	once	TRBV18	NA	CASSNPTGRGNTEAFF	TGTGCCAGCTCAAACCCGACAGGCCGTGGAAACACTGAAGCTTTCTTT
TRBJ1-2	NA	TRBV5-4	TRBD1	CASSLGQGDGYTF	TGTGCCAGCAGCTTGGGACAGGGGGATGGCTACACCTTC
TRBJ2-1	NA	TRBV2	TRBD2	CASSESLAGYNEQFF	TGTGCCAGCAGTGAAAGTCTAGCGGGATACAATGAGCAGTTCTTC
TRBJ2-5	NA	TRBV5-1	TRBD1	CASSLIGQAKETQYF	TGCGCCAGCAGCTTAATCGGACAGGCTAAAGAGACCCAGTACTTC
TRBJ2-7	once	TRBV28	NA	CASSLARQQYF	TGTGCCAGCAGCCTAGCTCGACAGCAGTACTTC
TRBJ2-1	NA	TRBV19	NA	CASSITFGGLRNEQFF	TGTGCCAGTAGTATAACCTTCGGGGGGCTAAGGAATGAGCAGTTCTTC
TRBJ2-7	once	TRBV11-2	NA	CASSLLAQVSEQYF	TGTGCCAGCAGCTTATTAGCTCAAGTGAGCGAGCAGTACTTC
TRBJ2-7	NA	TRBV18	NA	CASSPSGGSSYEQYF	TGTGCCAGCTCTCCCTCGGGGGGCAGCTCCTACGAGCAGTACTTC
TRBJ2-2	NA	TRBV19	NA	CASSILRTGELFF	TGTGCCAGTAGTATATTGAGAACCGGGGAGCTGTTTTTT
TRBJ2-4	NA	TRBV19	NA	CASSRLVENIQYF	TGTGCCAGTAGTCGACTAGTTGAAAACATTCAGTACTTC
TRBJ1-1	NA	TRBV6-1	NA	CASSGPTGLNTEAFF	TGTGCCAGCAGTGGCCCCACAGGGCTTAACACTGAAGCTTTCTTT
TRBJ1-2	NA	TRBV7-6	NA	CASSPLDSNLGYTF	TGTGCCAGCAGCCCCCTGGACAGTAATTTGGGCTACACCTTC
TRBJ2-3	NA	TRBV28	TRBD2	CASSFGAGGLDTQYF	TGTGCCAGCAGTTTCGGGGCGGGAGGCTTAGATACGCAGTATTTT
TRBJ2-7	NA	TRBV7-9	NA	CASSLEGTAYEQYF	TGTGCCAGCAGCTTGGAGGGGACAGCCTACGAGCAGTACTTC
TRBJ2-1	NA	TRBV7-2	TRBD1	CASSSRTGMSSYNEQFF	TGTGCCAGCAGCTCCCGGACAGGGATGAGCTCCTACAATGAGCAGTTCTTC
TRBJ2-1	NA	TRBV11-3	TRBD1	CASSFWTGRNEQFF	TGTGCCAGCAGCTTCTGGACAGGGAGGAATGAGCAGTTCTTC
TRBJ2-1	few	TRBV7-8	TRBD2	CASSLGTSGSSQFF	TGCGCCAGCAGCCTTGGGACTAGCGGGAGTAGTCAGTTCTTC
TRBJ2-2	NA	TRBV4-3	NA	CASSQDTQRATGELFF	TGCGCCAGCAGCCAAGATACGCAGAGGGCCACCGGGGAGCTGTTTTTT
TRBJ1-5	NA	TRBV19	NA	CASSIIPGDQPQHF	TGTGCCAGTAGTATTATTCCGGGAGATCAGCCCCAGCATTTT
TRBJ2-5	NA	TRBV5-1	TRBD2	CASSSGLAEGGTQYF	TGCGCCAGCAGCTCAGGACTAGCGGAAGGGGGGACCCAGTACTTC